The clone carrying this T cell receptor (beta chain) was detected many times. Its antigen remains unidentified. This sample is drawn from a study of beta chain features in type 1 diabetes. Study outcomes and limitations: Among patients with Type 1 diabetes, TCRB CDR3s were moderately but significantly shorter in every one of the four CD4+ subsets.

Of the isolated RNA, all was reverse transcribed, and so the sequenced material was expressed TCRB transcripts. The table came from immunoSEQ multiplex PCR; TCRdb's copy has only in-frame clones and leaves some out. The sample records 300,000 to 350,000 clones, around 9.7% being singletons. The CDR3 has 12 residues. After removal of 5 bases from V and 15 bases from J, the junction contained 10 bases not matched to a gene. Germline values: CDR1 LNHDA, CDR2 SQIVND (reference sequence). The sequence derives from a man aged 25 to 45 with type 1 diabetes. The specimen sequenced was central memory CD4+ T cells from blood. The chain employs TRBV19 and TRBJ2-1; 7 bases line up with TRBD2. CDR3 region: CASSSSGGSSFF. In DNA, the CDR3 is TGTGCCAGTAGTTCCTCGGGGGGTTCGTCGTTCTTC. Combining the CDR3 with reference TRBV19 and TRBJ2-1 gives the whole variable domain DGGITQSPKYLFRKEGQNVTLSCEQNLNHDAMYWYRQDPGQGLRLIYYSQIVNDFQKGDIAEGYSVSREKKESFPLTVTSAQKNPTAFYLCASSSSGGSSFFGPGTRLTVL.